Shown below are 21 T cell receptor beta chains from a single sample sequenced in a study of control samples from healthy donors and cancer patients. Some clones are missing from TCRdb's copy, which holds only in-frame ones; the method was immunoSEQ multiplex PCR. The sample has about 94,000 clones; over 75% are singletons. Sequencing was carried out using blood. The receptors were sampled from a woman under 30 in good health.

The V call is TRBV3-1 (or the pseudogene TRBV3-2), the J call TRBJ2-1; possibly TRBD1 or TRBD2 for D (5 bases each). This CDR3 has 17 amino acids. Trimming left V 0 bases short and J 7 bases short, with 19 bases between. The germline CDR1 and CDR2 sequences are LGHDT and YNNKEL (reference sequence). CDR3 coding DNA: TGTGCCAGCAGCCAAGATTATGGGACCCTCGACGAAAATGAGCAGTTCTTC. Encoded protein: CASSQDYGTLDENEQFF.

This chain joins TRBV10-3 and TRBJ2-3; 9 bases agree with TRBD2. Germline CDR1 and CDR2: ENHRY and SYGVKD. This CDR3 comprises 19 residues. After removal of 3 bases from V and 0 bases from J, the junction contained 13 bases not matched to a gene. This chain's CDR3 is CAISDDGTSHEPSTDTQYF. DNA of the CDR3: TGTGCCATCAGTGATGATGGGACTAGCCACGAACCTAGCACAGATACGCAGTATTTT.

V and J are TRBV15 and TRBJ1-2, with D unresolved. The CDR3 totals 13 residues. Germline CDR1 and CDR2: LNHNV and YYDKDF (reference sequence). The ends were cut back, 3 bases at V and 8 bases at J, with 13 bases in the middle. The CDR3 sequence: CATSRRPAGGYTF. CDR3 in DNA: TGTGCCACCAGCAGGAGGCCCGCGGGGGGCTACACCTTC.

This clone was found once. J is TRBJ2-7 and V is TRBV4-2, with TRBD1 matching 10 bases. CDR3 length equals 15 residues. V was pared by 0 bases and J by 1 base, with 0 bases of the junction left unmatched. Germline loops: CDR1 LGHNA, CDR2 YNFKEQ. The CDR3 loop is CASSQEGQGSYEQYF. Here the CDR3 DNA reads TGTGCCAGCAGCCAAGAGGGACAGGGGTCCTACGAGCAGTACTTC.

Here the CDR3 DNA reads TGTGCCAGCAGCCCCCCGGGAGTCGCGGCTAATGAAAAACTGTTTTTT. As protein: CASSPPGVAANEKLFF. This rearrangement joins TRBV5-5 to TRBJ1-4; no clear D gene. The CDR3 has 16 amino acids. V dropped 4 bases and J dropped 3 bases, with 16 bases sitting between them. The germline CDR1 and CDR2 sequences are SGHKS and YYEKEE (reference sequence).

This clone was seen just once. V and J are TRBV6-5 and TRBJ2-5, with no clear D. V was trimmed by 5 bases and J by 5 bases, leaving 15 bases between them. The germline V gene encodes CDR1 MNHEY and CDR2 SVGAGI. CDR3 length: 14 residues. CDR3 residues: CASSPPAAWETQYF. CDR3 DNA: TGTGCCAGCAGTCCGCCCGCGGCCTGGGAGACCCAGTACTTC.

The chain combines TRBV6-5 with TRBJ1-6; a weak D match, TRBD1 (6 bases). The V gene lost 0 bases and the J gene lost 13 bases, with 13 bases spanning the gap. CDR3 length: 14 residues. The germline V gene encodes CDR1 MNHEY and CDR2 SVGAGI. DNA for the CDR3: TGTGCCAGCAGTTACTCTGGACAGACAATGCCCCTCCACTTT. Its protein product is CASSYSGQTMPLHF.

The chain uses TRBV7-9 and TRBJ2-5; no reliable D call. The CDR3 has 17 residues. V was cut by 5 bases and J by 2 bases, with 21 bases left in between. Germline CDR1 and CDR2: SEHNR and FQNEAQ (reference sequence). The CDR3 here is CASSPKPSRAVQETQYF. The DNA for the CDR3 is TGTGCCAGCAGCCCAAAACCTTCCCGGGCCGTTCAAGAGACCCAGTACTTC.

This CDR3 is CATLSGGEAFF. The CDR3 coding sequence is TGTGCCACCCTATCTGGGGGTGAAGCTTTCTTT. This chain connects TRBV6-6 to TRBJ1-1, with D possibly being TRBD1 (5 bases). CDR1 is MNHNY, CDR2 SVGAGI, per germline (reference sequence). The CDR3 totals 11 residues. The V and J ends lost 10 bases and 7 bases respectively, with 13 bases between them.

The CDR3 region is CASSNGGVNTEAFF. The DNA for the CDR3 is TGCGCCAGCAGCAATGGAGGGGTCAACACTGAAGCTTTCTTT. The chain combines TRBV5-1 with TRBJ1-1; possible D gene TRBD1, 5 bases. CDR1 is SGHRS, CDR2 YFSETQ, per germline. The CDR3 is made up of 14 amino acids. The V and J ends lost 4 bases and 2 bases respectively, with 12 bases between them.

The rearrangement links TRBV2 to TRBJ1-5; D possibly corresponds to TRBD1 (5 bases). Germline V gene sequence: CDR1 SNHLY, CDR2 FYNNEI. Trimming took off 4 bases at V and 6 bases at J, with 16 bases between the two ends. This CDR3 spans 15 amino acids. CDR3 in amino acids: CASSVGRGNPQPQHF. The DNA of the CDR3 is TGTGCCAGCAGTGTTGGGAGGGGCAACCCTCAGCCCCAGCATTTT. The full variable domain, its missing parts supplied by reference TRBV2 and TRBJ1-5, is EPEVTQTPSHQVTQMGQEVILRCVPISNHLYFYWYRQILGQKVEFLVSFYNNEISEKSEIFDDQFSVERPDGSNFTLKIRSTKLEDSAMYFCASSVGRGNPQPQHFGDGTRLSIL.

This chain links TRBV2 with TRBJ2-2; the D is unclear. V was clipped by 1 base and J by 5 bases, with 8 bases between them. CDR3 length: 14 amino acids. Per germline, CDR1 SNHLY and CDR2 FYNNEI. For the CDR3, the DNA is TGTGCCAGCAGTGAAGGCTTAGATACCGGGGAGCTGTTTTTT. Translation: CASSEGLDTGELFF.

Only a few counts were recorded for this clone. This sequence joins TRBV4-1 and TRBJ1-3; no clear D. V lost 7 bases, J lost 0 bases, and 22 bases lay in between. This CDR3 comprises 18 residues. The germline V gene encodes CDR1 MGHRA and CDR2 YSYEKL. The CDR3: CASTQLDLGFASGNTIYF. In DNA form, the CDR3 reads TGCGCCAGCACCCAGTTGGACCTCGGATTCGCCTCTGGAAACACCATATATTTT.

The gene calls are TRBV18 and TRBJ1-6, with 7 bases identical to TRBD1. Germline CDR1 KGHSH, CDR2 LQKENI. J gave up 7 bases and V 2 bases, and 11 bases lay outside the gene matches. The CDR3 is made up of 17 amino acids. The CDR3 sequence is CASSPNDREARNSPLHF. The CDR3 DNA reads as TGTGCCAGCTCACCAAACGACAGGGAAGCCCGAAATTCACCCCTCCACTTT.

The chain employs TRBV11-2 and TRBJ1-1; 10 bases line up with TRBD1. Germline CDR1 is SGHAT and CDR2 is FQNNGV. The junction had 8 bases not matched to a gene; V was cut back by 4 bases and J by 0 bases. The CDR3 has 17 amino acids. CDR3 DNA: TGTGCCAGCAGCTGGGGGACAGGGGTTAGGGTGAACACTGAAGCTTTCTTT. Encoded protein: CASSWGTGVRVNTEAFF.

The J gene is TRBJ1-6, the V gene TRBV27, with a possible D match to TRBD1 (6 bases). CDR3 size: 15 residues. CDR1 MNHEY and CDR2 SMNVEV come from the germline V gene (reference sequence). Trimming took 5 bases from V and 4 from J, leaving 12 bases between them. The CDR3 is CASSPRDIYNSPLHF. The DNA of the CDR3 is TGTGCCAGCAGTCCCCGGGACATATATAATTCACCCCTCCACTTT.

This rearrangement joins TRBV10-1 to TRBJ1-1; possible D gene TRBD1, 5 bases. Germline V CDR1 and CDR2: WNHNN, SYGVQD (reference sequence). The CDR3 loop spans 14 amino acids. Trimming removed 3 bases from V and 1 base from J, with 9 bases in between. The CDR3 reads CASSESQGNTEAFF. CDR3 in DNA: TGCGCCAGCAGTGAATCGCAGGGGAACACTGAAGCTTTCTTT.

The chain combines TRBV5-1 with TRBJ1-1; TRBD1 is a possible D gene (5 bases). CDR3 length: 15 amino acids. V was shortened by 4 bases and J by 0 bases, with 13 bases between the two germline ends. Germline loops: CDR1 SGHRS, CDR2 YFSETQ. The CDR3 loop reads CASSRPGDLNTEAFF. CDR3 sequence (DNA): TGCGCCAGCAGCCGGCCGGGGGACCTGAACACTGAAGCTTTCTTT.

V usage is TRBV7-9 and J usage is TRBJ2-3; D is uncertain. The germline V gene encodes CDR1 SEHNR and CDR2 FQNEAQ (reference sequence). The CDR3 covers 14 residues. V lost 3 bases to trimming and J lost 0 bases, with 7 bases between them. The CDR3 bases are TGTGCCAGCAGCTTTGTGGGGAGCACAGATACGCAGTATTTT. Amino acids: CASSFVGSTDTQYF.

The chain joins TRBV5-1 to TRBJ1-6; tentatively, D is TRBD1 (5 bases). The CDR3 extends over 15 amino acids. CDR1 and CDR2 (germline): SGHRS, YFSETQ. The V end lost 4 bases, the J end lost 1 base, and 9 bases lay between the germline ends. In DNA, the CDR3 is TGCGCCAGCAGCGAGGGGAATTCCTATAATTCACCCCTCCACTTT. It specifies CASSEGNSYNSPLHF.

This chain connects TRBV6-5 to TRBJ1-2; perhaps TRBD1 as D (5 bases). CDR1 MNHEY and CDR2 SVGAGI come from the germline V gene. Between the trimmed V and J ends, which lost 7 bases and 7 bases, there was a span of 13 bases. The CDR3 covers 12 residues. CDR3 nucleotide sequence: TGTGCCAGCAAACAGGCTTCTAGTGGCTACACCTTC. This translates into CASKQASSGYTF.